This T cell receptor (beta chain) was identified during a study of blood T cell repertoires in COVID-19. Study as a whole: From the United States, Italy and Spain came samples of acute and convalescent COVID-19.

The V gene's germline CDR1 is ENHRY and CDR2 SYGVKD. V shed 6 bases and J shed 1 base, with 6 bases lying between them. The CDR3 runs 12 residues. Repertoires were generated with immunoSEQ multiplex PCR, while TCRdb's copy carries only in-frame clones and drops some. Of about 8,700 clones in the sample, 91% are singletons; the top ten hold under 5.5%. The sample was peripheral blood. The TCR sequence derives from a woman aged 45-59 years with active COVID-19. The chain joins TRBV10-3 to TRBJ1-1, with D tentatively TRBD1 (5 bases). CDR3 residues: CAIRTANTEAFF. For the CDR3, the DNA is TGTGCCATCAGGACAGCGAACACTGAAGCTTTCTTT.